This entry describes one TCR beta chain. Only in-frame clones appear in the TCRdb table, and some are missing; sequencing was by immunoSEQ multiplex PCR. The sample contains 700,000 or so clones, 80% to 90% of which appear only once. This sample is drawn from a study of shared T cell receptors in the human thymus. The CDR3 sequence is 15 residues long. The germline V and J ends were trimmed by 5 bases and 2 bases, with 15 bases remaining between them. Germline CDR1 is SGHVS and CDR2 is FNYEAQ. These records were also assigned to another study, of human thymus T cells. That work contributes: Infants served as donors; they were healthy and Finnish and were having corrective surgery for congenital heart defects. A high degree of thymic repertoire overlap among unrelated individuals was reported in related research.

Sequencing was done on a sample of thymocytes. The sequence was collected from a girl under two years old with a congenital heart defect. This chain uses TRBV7-6 with TRBJ1-2; weak D call: TRBD1 (5 bases). The CDR3 reads CASSPTAPPNYGYTF. CDR3 coding DNA: TGTGCCAGCAGCCCGACAGCGCCGCCGAACTATGGCTACACCTTC.